Listed below are T cell receptor beta chains from one sample, sequenced in a study of cytomegalovirus exposure and HLA in healthy donors. The protocol was immunoSEQ multiplex PCR, while the TCRdb copy is restricted to in-frame clones and leaves out a portion. The data show 150,000 to 200,000 clones, 60% to 80% seen once. What was sequenced was PBMCs. The source of these receptors is a man younger than 30 in good health and CMV-seropositive. Both conserved end residues are part of each CDR3. The D gene is left open where the match is weak. The listing skips clone size in some rows; elsewhere it reads once, few, many or a size class.

d_call,clone_size,j_call,v_call,cdr3_aa,cdr3_nt
.,.,TRBJ1-4,TRBV5-4,CASSPGVDEKLFF,TGTGCCAGCAGTCCAGGGGTCGATGAAAAACTGTTTTTT
.,.,TRBJ2-1,TRBV7-2,CASSLAGGGSNEQFF,TGTGCCAGCAGCTTAGCGGGAGGAGGAAGCAATGAGCAGTTCTTC
TRBD1,.,TRBJ2-2,TRBV27,CASSIGQGGTGELFF,TGTGCCAGCAGTATAGGACAGGGCGGCACCGGGGAGCTGTTTTTT
TRBD2,.,TRBJ2-7,TRBV2,CATPRGDEQYF,TGTGCCACCCCTCGGGGGGACGAGCAGTACTTC
TRBD2,.,TRBJ2-7,TRBV27,CASSHRRGLSYEQYF,TGTGCCAGCAGTCATCGACGGGGACTAAGCTACGAGCAGTACTTC
.,few,TRBJ2-3,TRBV5-6,CASSPGGPSSTDTQYF,TGTGCCAGCAGTCCTGGCGGCCCAAGCTCCACAGATACGCAGTATTTT
TRBD1,.,TRBJ2-7,TRBV27,CATGKPGQGDEQYF,TGTGCCACTGGAAAACCAGGACAGGGGGATGAGCAGTACTTC
.,few,TRBJ2-3,TRBV2,CATSIAKSTDTQYF,TGTGCCACCTCAATAGCGAAAAGCACAGATACGCAGTATTTT
.,.,TRBJ2-2,TRBV12-5,CASGLAGMAGELFF,TGTGCTAGTGGTTTGGCAGGGATGGCCGGGGAGCTGTTTTTT
TRBD2,.,TRBJ2-1,TRBV6-1,CASSGSGSSNEQFF,TGTGCCAGCAGTGGTAGCGGGAGCTCCAATGAGCAGTTCTTC
.,.,TRBJ2-3,TRBV7-9,CASSPSQNTDTQYF,TGTGCCAGCAGCCCCTCCCAGAACACAGATACGCAGTATTTT
.,.,TRBJ2-7,TRBV6-5,CASSSLAAIASYEQYF,TGTGCCAGCAGTTCCTTAGCGGCTATAGCCTCCTACGAGCAGTACTTC
.,.,TRBJ1-5,TRBV10-3,CAISEGAGDGNQPQHF,TGTGCCATCAGTGAAGGGGCGGGAGATGGCAATCAGCCCCAGCATTTT
.,.,TRBJ1-5,TRBV5-4,CASSSDGSYQPQHF,TGTGCCAGCAGCTCCGACGGTAGCTATCAGCCCCAGCATTTT
TRBD1,.,TRBJ2-5,TRBV5-4,CASSLVAGGAEKTQYF,TGTGCCAGCAGCTTGGTGGCAGGGGGCGCAGAAAAGACCCAGTACTTC
.,few,TRBJ2-3,TRBV28,CASRRRVQDTQYF,TGTGCCAGCAGGAGGAGGGTCCAAGATACGCAGTATTTT
.,.,TRBJ1-2,TRBV18,CASSPSNGYTF,TGTGCCAGCTCACCATCAAATGGCTACACCTTC
.,.,TRBJ2-7,TRBV7-9,CASSLFGGRSDEQYF,TGTGCCAGCAGCTTATTCGGGGGACGTAGCGACGAGCAGTACTTC
.,.,TRBJ2-1,TRBV30,CAWTGFSPVNEQFF,TGTGCCTGGACCGGATTTAGCCCGGTAAATGAGCAGTTCTTC
TRBD1,.,TRBJ1-3,TRBV11-1,CASSFLPGGASGNTIYF,TGTGCCAGCAGCTTTCTGCCAGGGGGCGCATCTGGAAACACCATATATTTT
.,.,TRBJ2-2,TRBV2,CASSREAGAGELFF,TGTGCCAGCAGTCGGGAAGCCGGGGCCGGGGAGCTGTTTTTT
.,.,TRBJ2-7,TRBV28,CASSLEVIGDWGLVQGTYEQYF,TGTGCCAGCAGTTTAGAGGTAATTGGAGACTGGGGGTTAGTGCAGGGGACCTACGAGCAGTACTTC
.,.,TRBJ1-1,TRBV30,CAWSLGQSRGAFF,TGTGCCTGGAGCCTGGGACAATCTCGAGGAGCTTTCTTT
TRBD2,once,TRBJ2-3,TRBV19,CASSLGLAGDRADTQYF,TGTGCCAGTAGTTTGGGACTAGCGGGAGATAGAGCAGATACGCAGTATTTT
TRBD2,.,TRBJ2-2,TRBV2,CASSERTGLGAGATGELFF,TGTGCCAGCAGTGAAAGGACCGGGCTGGGAGCGGGGGCTACCGGGGAGCTGTTTTTT
.,.,TRBJ2-7,TRBV5-1,CASSFPNYEQYF,TGCGCCAGCAGCTTTCCAAACTACGAGCAGTACTTC
TRBD2,.,TRBJ2-7,TRBV7-3,CASRGLAGYEQYF,TGTGCCAGCCGGGGACTAGCGGGCTACGAGCAGTACTTC
.,few,TRBJ2-6,TRBV11-1,CASSLGLFSGANVLTF,TGTGCCAGCAGCTTAGGGCTTTTCTCTGGGGCCAACGTCCTGACTTTC
.,.,TRBJ2-2,TRBV7-6,CASSLNADPLATGELFF,TGTGCCAGCAGCTTAAATGCGGACCCCCTAGCCACCGGGGAGCTGTTTTTT
.,few,TRBJ2-5,TRBV25-1,CASSDGTEGTQYF,TGTGCCAGCAGTGACGGGACTGAGGGGACCCAGTACTTC
.,.,TRBJ1-3,TRBV7-8,CASSLGLSGNTIYF,TGTGCCAGCAGCCTGGGACTCTCAGGAAACACCATATATTTT
TRBD2,few,TRBJ2-1,TRBV6-1,CASSELAGTFNEQFF,TGTGCCAGCAGTGAACTAGCGGGAACATTCAATGAGCAGTTCTTC
TRBD2,.,TRBJ2-1,TRBV2,CASPGGLAGEGNEQFF,TGTGCCAGCCCTGGGGGCCTAGCGGGAGAAGGCAATGAGCAGTTCTTC
TRBD2,.,TRBJ2-7,TRBV9,CASSADPLAAPYEQYF,TGTGCCAGCAGCGCCGACCCCCTAGCGGCACCCTACGAGCAGTACTTC
.,.,TRBJ2-5,TRBV29-1,CSVESPLGWGAQYF,TGCAGCGTTGAATCCCCCCTGGGATGGGGGGCCCAGTACTTC
TRBD1,.,TRBJ1-1,TRBV7-9,CASSFGDRGTEAFF,TGTGCCAGCAGCTTTGGGGACAGGGGAACTGAAGCTTTCTTT
.,once,TRBJ2-7,TRBV15,CATSRDQGTIYEQYF,TGTGCCACCAGCAGAGATCAGGGAACAATATACGAGCAGTACTTC
TRBD2,.,TRBJ2-2,TRBV28,CASRLRLAGVDINTGELFF,TGTGCCAGCAGACTGCGACTAGCGGGAGTCGATATTAACACCGGGGAGCTGTTTTTT
.,.,TRBJ2-7,TRBV11-2,CASSFSARESSYEQYF,TGTGCCAGCAGCTTTTCAGCGCGAGAAAGCTCCTACGAGCAGTACTTC
TRBD2,.,TRBJ2-7,TRBV19,CASSKKRTSGTYSYEQYF,TGTGCCAGTAGTAAAAAACGGACTAGCGGGACTTACTCCTACGAGCAGTACTTC
.,.,TRBJ2-4,TRBV18,CASSPQLGGNIQYF,TGTGCCAGCTCACCACAACTAGGAGGAAACATTCAGTACTTC
TRBD2,.,TRBJ2-7,TRBV11-2,CASSLEGSGMTYEQYF,TGTGCCAGCAGCTTAGAAGGTAGCGGGATGACCTACGAGCAGTACTTC
.,once,TRBJ2-7,TRBV11-2,CASSSAGVYEQYF,TGTGCCAGCAGCTCGGCAGGCGTCTACGAGCAGTACTTC
TRBD1,.,TRBJ1-2,TRBV28,CATISGGVGHGYTF,TGTGCCACGATATCAGGGGGCGTTGGGCATGGCTACACCTTC
.,.,TRBJ2-6,TRBV7-2,CASSLGSGANVLTF,TGTGCCAGCAGCCTCGGGTCCGGGGCCAACGTCCTGACTTTC
TRBD1,.,TRBJ1-1,TRBV6-5,CASSYSGTAEAFF,TGTGCCAGCAGTTACTCAGGGACAGCTGAAGCTTTCTTT